This T cell receptor (beta chain) was sequenced in a study of T-cell reconstitution after alpha-beta-depleted transplantation in children. The CDR3 consists of 14 residues. V was clipped by 6 bases and J by 0 bases, with 12 bases between them. Using unique molecular identifiers, the investigators prepared the TCRbeta library. TCRdb reprocessed the PCR reads via MiXCR and lists one record per CDR3 protein. The sample includes approximately 1,000,000 distinct CDR3 sequences, about 26% of them seen just once. This clonotype appeared many times. Its target is unknown. General study findings and limits: T-cell counts and diversity at one year post-transplant came mainly from newly produced T cells. Recipient T cells and thymic progenitors that survived gave rise to the high TCRbeta diversity observed at day 60 in some patients. By about two months after transplant, alpha-beta T cells reportedly arose from several hundred graft clones that had expanded.

The V gene is TRBV12-3 or TRBV12-4, the J gene TRBJ2-7; D tentatively reads TRBD1 or TRBD2 (5 bases each). The TCR originated in a boy under two years old who had a stem cell transplant for SCID, so the T cells may come from the graft donor. The sequencing here drew on PBMCs, mostly from graft donor cells, taken 360 days after TCRalphabeta/CD19-depleted stem cell transplant. CDR3 in amino acids: CASSRDGPSYEQYF. The CDR3 nucleotides read TGTGCCAGCAGCCGGGACGGCCCCTCCTACGAGCAGTACTTC.